Presented here are 27 T cell receptor beta chains from one specimen sequenced in a study of blood T cell repertoires in COVID-19. TCRdb's copy holds only in-frame clones and misses some; the assay was immunoSEQ multiplex PCR. This repertoire shows 150,000 to 200,000 clones, approximately 91% found once; its top ten account for roughly 5%. The sequenced sample was peripheral blood. These receptors were obtained from a man aged 18 to 35 with COVID-19, enrolled during active disease.

This chain uses TRBV7-8 with TRBJ1-1; unclear D gene. Germline CDR1 reads SGHVS; CDR2 reads FQNEAQ. The CDR3 has 13 residues. Trimming cost V 1 base and J 2 bases, with 5 bases left between them. CDR3 sequence reads: CASSLGINTEAFF. The CDR3 DNA follows: TGTGCCAGCAGCTTAGGTATAAACACTGAAGCTTTCTTT.

As concerns this clone: At the DNA level, this CDR3 is encoded by other sequences in the same sample as well. The chain couples TRBV7-2 to TRBJ1-2, with 9 positions matching TRBD1. The V gene's germline CDR1 is SGHTA and CDR2 FQGNSA. V shed 6 bases, J shed 5 bases, and the junction held 7 bases outside the gene matches. The CDR3 extends over 14 amino acids. The CDR3 DNA reads TGTGCCAGCAGTTTGGACAGGGGAGGGTATGGCTACACCTTC. Protein: CASSLDRGGYGYTF.

The V gene is TRBV7-2, the J gene TRBJ1-2; 8 positions match TRBD1. The trim removed 2 bases at V and 6 bases at J, leaving 5 bases unmatched. The CDR3 runs to 14 residues. CDR1 SGHTA and CDR2 FQGNSA come from the germline V gene. CDR3 nucleotides: TGTGCCAGCAGCTTACCGGGACAGGAGGATGGCTACACCTTC. It encodes CASSLPGQEDGYTF.

V gene TRBV5-1 combines with J gene TRBJ2-7; 7 positions agree with TRBD1. CDR3 length: 13 residues. J was trimmed by 5 bases and V by 5 bases; bases with no gene match: 7. CDR1 is SGHRS and CDR2 is YFSETQ in the germline V gene. The DNA for the CDR3 is TGCGCCAGCAGAGTCCAGGGGGTCCACGAGCAGTACTTC. Protein sequence: CASRVQGVHEQYF.

The chain uses TRBV28 and TRBJ1-3; D ambiguous. Trimming shortened V by 4 bases and J by 0 bases, and 7 bases separated the two germline ends. The germline CDR1 and CDR2 sequences are MDHEN and SYDVKM. The CDR3 has 14 residues. In DNA form, the CDR3 reads TGTGCCAGCAGTTGGGCATCCTCTGGAAACACCATATATTTT. Amino acid sequence: CASSWASSGNTIYF.

This rearrangement joins TRBV24-1 to TRBJ2-1; 7 bases are a match to TRBD1. Germline values: CDR1 KGHDR, CDR2 SFDVKD. The CDR3 has 16 amino acids. Trimming at V came to 4 bases and at J to 1 base, leaving 6 bases not matched to a gene. The CDR3 region has the DNA TGTGCCACCAGTGAACGACAGGGATCGTCCTACAATGAGCAGTTCTTC. Translated, it gives CATSERQGSSYNEQFF.

V gene TRBV13 combines with J gene TRBJ2-3; 8 nucleotides agree with TRBD2. The CDR3 contains 15 residues. Germline loops: CDR1 PRHDT, CDR2 FYEKMQ (reference sequence). With V trimmed by 0 bases and J by 4 bases, 3 bases remained unmatched. CDR3: CASSLGAGVPDTQYF. CDR3 bases: TGTGCCAGCAGCTTAGGAGCGGGAGTTCCAGATACGCAGTATTTT.

The chain combines TRBV9 with TRBJ1-5; 8 bases map to TRBD1. Losses at the gene ends were 3 bases for V and 1 base for J; bases not matched to a gene: 9. CDR1 and CDR2 from the germline V gene are SGDLS and YYNGEE. This CDR3 spans 17 amino acids. CDR3 region: CASSGGTGISSNQPQHF. As DNA, the CDR3 is TGTGCCAGCAGCGGAGGGACAGGCATTTCGAGCAATCAGCCCCAGCATTTT.

The chain carries TRBV28 and TRBJ2-3; TRBD1 matches at 7 bases. V shed 4 bases and J 1 base; nucleotides not matched to a gene: 8. The CDR3 spans 16 residues. Germline V gives CDR1 MDHEN, CDR2 SYDVKM. As DNA, the CDR3 is TGTGCCAGCAGTTCCTCGGGACAGTCTCGCACAGATACGCAGTATTTT. Protein product: CASSSSGQSRTDTQYF.

The rearrangement uses TRBV6-5 and TRBJ1-1, with a tentative D call TRBD1 (6 bases). Germline CDR1 MNHEY, CDR2 SVGAGI. This CDR3 has 12 residues. V gave up 5 bases and J gave up 6 bases, with 10 bases separating them. The CDR3 DNA is TGTGCCAGCAGTCAGGGGAGCTCTGAAGCTTTCTTT. Translation: CASSQGSSEAFF.

This sequence joins TRBV13 and TRBJ1-5, with TRBD1 matching over 8 bases. CDR3 size: 15 residues. Germline CDR1 is PRHDT and CDR2 is FYEKMQ (reference sequence). After removal of 4 bases from V and 4 bases from J, the junction contained 6 bases not matched to a gene. The CDR3 protein is CASSSGQGGNQPQHF. DNA of the CDR3: TGTGCCAGCAGCTCCGGACAGGGAGGGAATCAGCCCCAGCATTTT.

This rearrangement joins TRBV19 to TRBJ1-5; D gene unclear. This CDR3 comprises 17 residues. Germline CDR1 reads LNHDA; CDR2 reads SQIVND (reference sequence). V was trimmed by 1 base and J by 0 bases, leaving 13 bases between them. The CDR3 reads CASSIGSAGYSNQPQHF. Written as DNA, the CDR3 is TGTGCCAGTAGTATAGGGTCGGCGGGCTATAGCAATCAGCCCCAGCATTTT.

About this clone: The same CDR3 is also encoded by other DNA sequences in this sample. The chain recombines TRBV5-1 with TRBJ2-7; TRBD2 is a possible D gene (6 bases). Germline values: CDR1 SGHRS, CDR2 YFSETQ. The CDR3 extends over 13 amino acids. V lost 0 bases and J lost 3, with 7 bases in between. The CDR3: CASSLGTNYEQYF. The DNA of the CDR3 is TGCGCCAGCAGCTTGGGGACTAACTACGAGCAGTACTTC.

The V gene is TRBV28, the J gene TRBJ2-7; 7 nucleotides agree with TRBD2. Trimming removed 0 bases from V and 2 bases from J; junction bases left unmatched: 4. Germline values: CDR1 MDHEN, CDR2 SYDVKM. The length of the CDR3 is 15 residues. Here the CDR3 DNA reads TGTGCCAGCAGTTTATGGGGCGGGAGCACCTACGAGCAGTACTTC. Protein product: CASSLWGGSTYEQYF. Full variable domain (outside the CDR3, taken from reference TRBV28 and TRBJ2-7): DVKVTQSSRYLVKRTGEKVFLECVQDMDHENMFWYRQDPGLGLRLIYFSYDVKMKEKGDIPEGYSVSREKKERFSLILESASTNQTSMYLCASSLWGGSTYEQYFGPGTRLTVT.

V gene TRBV10-3 combines with J gene TRBJ2-6, with D maybe TRBD1 (5 bases). The CDR3 has 17 amino acids. V shed 2 bases and J shed 0 bases, with 11 bases lying between them. Per the germline V gene, CDR1 is ENHRY and CDR2 is SYGVKD. This chain's CDR3 is CAISETGGSSGANVLTF. In nucleotides, the CDR3 is TGTGCCATCAGTGAGACAGGTGGAAGCTCTGGGGCCAACGTCCTGACTTTC.

This rearrangement joins TRBV28 to TRBJ1-2; D is ambiguous. The CDR3 is 13 amino acids. Trimming cost V 5 bases and J 3 bases, with 10 bases left between them. Germline CDR1 reads MDHEN; CDR2 reads SYDVKM. CDR3 sequence: CASSPLPYYGYTF. The CDR3 nucleotides are TGTGCCAGCAGTCCCCTCCCCTACTATGGCTACACCTTC.

The CDR3 region has the DNA TGCGCCAGCAGCCAAGATGGGGGGTTCGGGGAGCAGTACTTC. This sequence encodes CASSQDGGFGEQYF. The rearrangement links TRBV4-1 to TRBJ2-7, with D possibly matching TRBD2 (6 bases). The germline V gene has CDR1 MGHRA and CDR2 YSYEKL. The CDR3 length is 14 residues. V was trimmed by 0 bases and J by 7 bases, leaving 13 bases between them.

This chain connects TRBV6-5 to TRBJ1-2, with 9 bases that match TRBD1. J gave up 4 bases and V 5 bases, and 2 bases lay outside the gene matches. Germline V CDR1 and CDR2: MNHEY, SVGAGI. This CDR3 comprises 13 residues. CDR3 sequence reads: CASSMTGGYGYTF. CDR3 in DNA: TGTGCCAGCAGTATGACAGGGGGCTATGGCTACACCTTC.

CDR3 amino acids: CASSAAAGNIDEQFF. The CDR3 DNA follows: TGCGCCAGCAGCGCGGCGGCAGGGAACATCGATGAGCAGTTCTTC. This chain links TRBV5-1 with TRBJ2-1; tentative D call: TRBD1 (5 bases). Trimming took 4 bases from V and 8 from J, leaving 19 bases between them. CDR3 size: 15 residues. Germline V gives CDR1 SGHRS, CDR2 YFSETQ.

This sequence joins TRBV7-9 and TRBJ1-5; D ambiguous. Germline CDR1 and CDR2: SEHNR and FQNEAQ (reference sequence). With 1 base removed from V and 5 bases from J, the gap between germline ends came to 12 bases. This CDR3 region has 15 residues. CDR3 residues: CASSLGEGFHQPQHF. The CDR3 nucleotides read TGTGCCAGCAGCTTAGGTGAGGGTTTTCATCAGCCCCAGCATTTT.

The CDR3 nucleotides are TGTGCCAGCAGTGAAATCGGACTAGGTGAGCAGTTCTTC. Residues: CASSEIGLGEQFF. The chain combines TRBV2 with TRBJ2-1; 7 bases agree with TRBD2. This CDR3 region has 13 residues. The germline gives CDR1 SNHLY, CDR2 FYNNEI. V lost 2 bases, J lost 9 bases, and 4 bases stayed unmatched.

This sequence joins TRBV25-1 and TRBJ2-2; 7 bases align to TRBD1. The length of the CDR3 is 13 residues. V lost 7 bases to trimming and J lost 8 bases; unmatched junction nucleotides: 7. In germline, CDR1 is MGHDK, CDR2 SYGVNS. The DNA for the CDR3 is TGTGCCAGCAACAGGGGCGTTGGAGGGGAGCTGTTTTTT. This sequence encodes CASNRGVGGELFF.

The chain employs TRBV11-3 and TRBJ2-1; 7 nucleotides align to TRBD2. The CDR3 runs to 16 residues. Per the germline V gene, CDR1 is SGHNT and CDR2 is YENEEA. With 2 bases clipped from V and 5 bases from J, the junction kept 9 bases outside the gene matches. As DNA, the CDR3 is TGTGCCAGCAGCTTATCTCGAGCGGGAATAAACAATGAGCAGTTCTTC. It encodes CASSLSRAGINNEQFF.

This chain uses TRBV18 with TRBJ1-5; D is ambiguous. Germline lookup yields CDR1 KGHSH and CDR2 LQKENI. Deletions cut 3 bases from V and 7 bases from J, with 13 bases between. CDR3 length: 14 amino acids. The DNA of the CDR3 is TGTGCCAGCTCACCCCAACAGTCATTCCAGCCCCAGCATTTT. Translating gives CASSPQQSFQPQHF.

The chain links TRBV2 to TRBJ2-7; D uncertain. The CDR3 is 14 residues long. Germline CDR1 and CDR2: SNHLY and FYNNEI. Trimming pared 7 bases from V and 4 bases from J, leaving 17 bases between. CDR3 amino acids: CASIPPETRYEQYF. In DNA form, the CDR3 reads TGTGCCAGCATCCCACCCGAAACTCGGTACGAGCAGTACTTC.

About this clone itself: The sample carries other DNA sequences with the same CDR3. V and J are TRBV9 and TRBJ2-3; weak D call: TRBD1 (6 bases). CDR1 is SGDLS, CDR2 YYNGEE, per germline. V lost 0 bases to trimming and J lost 0 bases, with 8 bases between them. There are 15 residues in the CDR3. CDR3: CASSVEGTSTDTQYF. CDR3 in DNA: TGTGCCAGCAGCGTAGAGGGGACAAGCACAGATACGCAGTATTTT.

CDR3 nucleotides: TGTGCCAGCAGCCCCGTCATCTCGGGCTATGGCTACACCTTC. Its translation is CASSPVISGYGYTF. V usage is TRBV5-5 and J usage is TRBJ1-2; the D is unclear. Looked up from germline, CDR1 is SGHKS and CDR2 is YYEKEE (reference sequence). This CDR3 is built from 14 residues. Trimming cost V 4 bases and J 4 bases, with 14 bases left between them.